This T cell receptor beta chain was sequenced in a study of shared clonotypes between healthy human individuals. The overall study: Samples came from two female and a few male donors aged 18 to 49.

Sequencing used immunoSEQ multiplex PCR; TCRdb keeps in-frame clones, though not all of them. The sample lists 2 million to 2.5 million clones, 80% to 95% occurring once. This CDR3 comprises 12 residues. V was clipped by 3 bases and J by 12 bases, with 14 bases between them. CDR1 is MNHEY and CDR2 is SVGAGI in the germline V gene. In regard to this clone: What it recognizes is unknown.

General study results and limits: It was the non-shared clonotypes that had lower generation probabilities than clonotypes shared by all four donors. An effect of sequencing depth on clonotype sharing among donors was expected. It was the few donors that limited the genetic and exposure-history diversity represented.

The sequencing sample was made of naive CD4+ T cells from PBMCs. The subset denotes: CD45RA+ positively selected. This sequence was found in a man aged 18 to 30 in good health. Some clones in this sample may be carry-over from other donors' samples. This chain uses TRBV6-5 with TRBJ1-1, with a possible D match to TRBD1 (5 bases). CDR3 loop: CASSYRDRGTFF. For the CDR3, the DNA is TGTGCCAGCAGTTATCGGGACCGGGGAACTTTCTTT.